This is a list of T cell receptor beta chains from one sample in a study of patients and donors after allogeneic stem cell transplantation. One entry per CDR3 protein, called by TCRdb with MiXCR from the RT-PCR reads. The table records roughly 41,000 distinct CDR3 sequences, roughly 30% of them present only once. Sequenced sample: blood, either unsorted or a sorted T cell fraction (not recorded which). All receptors come from a human donor who was either an allogeneic HSCT recipient or a stem cell or donor lymphocyte infusion donor (not recorded which). It is not recorded whose cells these are; they may come from a transplant donor. The CDR3 runs from the conserved cysteine through the conserved F or W. D genes are given only for firm matches. Clone size is shown for a subset of rows, as once, few, many or a class of expanded clone.

V	D	J	size	DNA	CDR3
TRBV6-6	.	TRBJ2-1	.	TGTGCCAGCAGTTACCCCCCTAAGGGTGGGCAGTTCTTC	CASSYPPKGGQFF
TRBV29-1	.	TRBJ2-5	.	TGCAGCGTTGTACAGGGAGAGACCCAGTACTTC	CSVVQGETQYF
TRBV2	TRBD1	TRBJ2-7	.	TGTGCCAGCAAGACAGGGACCCTCTCCCCGCGGCACTTC	CASKTGTLSPRHF
TRBV12-3/TRBV12-4	.	TRBJ1-1	.	TGTGCCAGCAGTCCCCGATGGAACAACACTGAAGCTTTCTTT	CASSPRWNNTEAFF
TRBV5-1	.	TRBJ1-4	many	TGCGCCAGCAGCTCAGAGACGCGCCTCAAGGTGGAAGCAACTAATGAAAAACTGTTTTTT	CASSSETRLKVEATNEKLFF
TRBV18	.	TRBJ1-2	many	TGTGCCAGCTCACCAAAGGGACGCGGCTACACCTTC	CASSPKGRGYTF
TRBV5-1	.	TRBJ2-5	once	TGCGCCAGCAGCCACTTGACAGAGGAGACCCAGTACTTC	CASSHLTEETQYF
TRBV12-3/TRBV12-4	.	TRBJ2-3	.	TGTGCCAGCCGGGAGAACACAGATACGCAGTATTTT	CASRENTDTQYF
TRBV13	TRBD1	TRBJ1-2	few	TGTGCCAGCAGCTCCCGGACAGGGGTCTATGGCTACACCTTC	CASSSRTGVYGYTF
TRBV20-1	.	TRBJ2-7	few	TGCAGTGCTAGGTACGGGCCGCCCTACGAGCAGTACTTC	CSARYGPPYEQYF
TRBV5-5	.	TRBJ2-1	few	TGTGCCAGCAGCTTAGTTCCAGGGACCTACAATGAGCAGTTCTTC	CASSLVPGTYNEQFF
TRBV7-2	TRBD1	TRBJ1-5	many	TGTGCCAGCAGCTTGGGATGGGACAGGGGGTTTAGCAATCAGCCCCAGCATTTT	CASSLGWDRGFSNQPQHF
TRBV25-1	TRBD1	TRBJ2-5	.	TGTGCCAGCAGTGAATCCCTACCCATCGACAGGGTTGCCCACTTC	CASSESLPIDRVAHF
TRBV7-8	.	TRBJ1-5	few	TGTGCCAGCAGCTTAGCGCCGGGGGACAATCAGCCCCAGCATTTT	CASSLAPGDNQPQHF
TRBV12-3/TRBV12-4	.	TRBJ2-2	medium-sized	TGTGCCAGCAGTTTATCCGGTTATAACACCGGGGAGCTGTTTTTT	CASSLSGYNTGELFF
TRBV12-3/TRBV12-4	.	TRBJ1-1	many	TGTGCCAGCCGGATCCGCAGTTCTAACACTGAAGCTTTCTTT	CASRIRSSNTEAFF
TRBV5-6	.	TRBJ2-3	.	TGTGCCAGCAGCTTTAAACTGGAACCTCCGGTGGCGCAGTATTTT	CASSFKLEPPVAQYF
TRBV4-2	TRBD2	TRBJ2-7	.	TGTGCCAGCAGCCACTTCGCGGGACTAGCGGAACCCTACGAGCAGTACTTC	CASSHFAGLAEPYEQYF
TRBV4-2	.	TRBJ2-7	.	TGTGCCAGCAGCCGAGGCCTAGTGGGGTCCTACGAGCAGTACTTC	CASSRGLVGSYEQYF
TRBV28	.	TRBJ2-7	once	TGTGCCAGCAGAAATGCAAAGGGGACACTCTACGAGCAGTACTTC	CASRNAKGTLYEQYF
TRBV6-2/TRBV6-3	.	TRBJ2-5	.	TGTGCCAGCAACAAGGCGGAGACCCAGTACTTC	CASNKAETQYF
TRBV6-5	.	TRBJ1-2	few	TGTGCCAGCAGTCTTTCTCTGAGGGGGAATGGCTACACCTTC	CASSLSLRGNGYTF
TRBV4-3	.	TRBJ2-3	once	TGCGCCAGCAGCCAAGCTCGAGACTTCCCGAACACAGATACGCAGTATTTT	CASSQARDFPNTDTQYF
TRBV3-1	TRBD1	TRBJ1-2	.	TGTGCCAGCAGCCAAGACGGGGTAAGGGGACAGGGCCACTATGGCTACACCTTC	CASSQDGVRGQGHYGYTF
TRBV5-1	.	TRBJ2-5	.	TGCGCCAGCAGCTCATCAGGGGATAGGCAAGAGACCCAGTACTTC	CASSSSGDRQETQYF
TRBV5-1	.	TRBJ1-1	.	TGCGCCAGCAGCTTGTTGGAAGGTGAAGATGAAGCTTTCTTT	CASSLLEGEDEAFF
TRBV5-4	.	TRBJ2-1	.	TGTGCCAGCAGCTTGGTAGGGGCAGTCTACAATGAGCAGTTCTTC	CASSLVGAVYNEQFF
TRBV29-1	TRBD1	TRBJ1-2	many	TGCAGCATTCGACAGGGGAATGGCTACACCTTC	CSIRQGNGYTF
TRBV7-3	TRBD1	TRBJ1-1	many	TGTGCCAGCAAGGGACAGCCGAATACTGAAGCTTTCTTT	CASKGQPNTEAFF
TRBV4-1	.	TRBJ2-7	.	TGCGCCAGCAGCCATGCCGGGACGGTGAGCTCCTACGAGCAGTACTTC	CASSHAGTVSSYEQYF
TRBV20-1	.	TRBJ1-2	few	TGCAGTGCTAGAGATCCAAGGGACTATGGCTACACCTTC	CSARDPRDYGYTF